This TCR beta chain was sequenced for a study of OX40 agonist ivuxolimab in advanced cancers. This clone has a handful of counts. Its antigen remains unidentified. Whole-study findings and limits: Circulating CD4+ and CD8+ T cells showed clonal expansion by week 6 at 0.1 to 3.0 mg/kg.

V dropped 3 bases and J dropped 5; count of bases not matched to a gene: 7. There are 15 residues in the CDR3. Germline CDR1 reads ENHRY; CDR2 reads SYGVKD. The repertoire was sequenced with immunoSEQ multiplex PCR; TCRdb's copy has only in-frame clones and lacks some. The sample yields about 36,000 clones, around 84% seen once. The specimen comprised CD4+ or CD8+ T cells sorted from blood, sampled in a trial of the OX40 agonist ivuxolimab. The sequence was obtained from an adult with an advanced solid tumor such as melanoma, head and neck, liver or kidney cancer. This chain joins TRBV10-3 and TRBJ2-3, with 8 bases matching TRBD1. This CDR3 is CAISDRTGFGDTQYF. The DNA for the CDR3 is TGTGCCATCAGTGATAGGACAGGGTTTGGAGATACGCAGTATTTT.